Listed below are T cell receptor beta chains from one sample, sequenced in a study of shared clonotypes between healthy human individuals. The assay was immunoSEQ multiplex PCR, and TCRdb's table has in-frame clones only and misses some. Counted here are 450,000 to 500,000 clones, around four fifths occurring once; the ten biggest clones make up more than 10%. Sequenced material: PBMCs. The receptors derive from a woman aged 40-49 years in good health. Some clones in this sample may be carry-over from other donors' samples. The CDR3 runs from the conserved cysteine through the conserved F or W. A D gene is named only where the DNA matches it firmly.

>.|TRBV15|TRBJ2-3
CATDPVDTQYF
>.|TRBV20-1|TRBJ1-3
CSAIIGDTIYF
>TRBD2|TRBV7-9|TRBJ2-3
CASSRGDFGDTQYF
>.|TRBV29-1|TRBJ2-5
CSVGQNQETQYF
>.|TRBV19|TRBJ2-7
CASSNRVGLYEQYF
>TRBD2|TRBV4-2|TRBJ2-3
CASSQGLAGVQLDTQYF
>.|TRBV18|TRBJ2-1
CASSRAGTYNEQFF
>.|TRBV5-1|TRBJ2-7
CASSLGASYEQYF
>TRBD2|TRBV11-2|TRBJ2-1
CASTDPRREDEQFF
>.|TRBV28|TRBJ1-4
CASSPPGENEKLFF
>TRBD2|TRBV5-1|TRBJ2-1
CASSASGRSGEQFF
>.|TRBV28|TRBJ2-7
CASSEQGPTYEQYF
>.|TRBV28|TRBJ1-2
CASSLFSSWNGYTF
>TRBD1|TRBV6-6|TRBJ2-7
CASSPGGVEQYF
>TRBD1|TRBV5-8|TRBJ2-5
CASSSGTGAGETQYF
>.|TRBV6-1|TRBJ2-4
CASSLLSGNIQYF
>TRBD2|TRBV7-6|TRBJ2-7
CASSLYSSGISEQYF
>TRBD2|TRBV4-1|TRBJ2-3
CASKRGPRTSGRPGDTQYF
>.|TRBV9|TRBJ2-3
CASSASTDTQYF
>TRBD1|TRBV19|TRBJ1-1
CASSIGFRDRGGTEAFF
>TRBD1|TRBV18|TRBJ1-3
CASSPTPGTGGPYSGNTIYF
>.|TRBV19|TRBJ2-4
CASSGGRLGNIQYF
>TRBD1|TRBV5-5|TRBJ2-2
CASSPWTGGVTGELFF
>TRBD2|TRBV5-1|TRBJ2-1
CASSLKSSGFYNEQFF
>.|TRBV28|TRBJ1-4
CASSGEKLFF
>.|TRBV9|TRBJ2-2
CASSVAPQMGGSTGELFF
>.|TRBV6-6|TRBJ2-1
CASTSPTGHEQFF
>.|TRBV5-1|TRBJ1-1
CASSLEPSPNTEAFF
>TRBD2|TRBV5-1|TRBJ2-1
CASSLAPGLAGGNSYNEQFF
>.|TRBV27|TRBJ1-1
CASSSPVPVTDTEAFF
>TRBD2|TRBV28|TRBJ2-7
CASSSEREGENEQYF
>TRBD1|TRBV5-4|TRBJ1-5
CASSRGQGVQPQHF
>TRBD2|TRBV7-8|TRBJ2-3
CASAVAGIDTQYF
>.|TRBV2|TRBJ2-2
CASSEVVGTGELFF
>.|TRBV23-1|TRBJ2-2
CASSQFGNTGELFF
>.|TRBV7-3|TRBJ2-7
CASSLGLAPYEQYF
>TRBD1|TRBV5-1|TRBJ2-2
CASSPRGQAHTGELFF
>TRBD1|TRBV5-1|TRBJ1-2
CASSRTGDNYGYTF
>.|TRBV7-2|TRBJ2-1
CASSLGGWPSNEQFF
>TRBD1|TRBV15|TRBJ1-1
CATSEGQGNTEAFF
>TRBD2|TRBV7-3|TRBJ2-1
CASSSYGASGYNEQFF
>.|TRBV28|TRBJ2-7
CASSSGRRGLDEQYF
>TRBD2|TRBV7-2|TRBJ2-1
CASSLAGGRYNEQFF
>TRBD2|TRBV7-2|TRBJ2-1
CASSLELAGNGYNEQFF
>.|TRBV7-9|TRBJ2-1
CASRSTGYNEQFF
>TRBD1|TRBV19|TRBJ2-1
CASSRTGKNNEQFF